This paragraph reports one TCR beta chain. Its matching antigen is unknown. This record comes from a study of OX40 agonist ivuxolimab in advanced cancers. Study results and caveats: Some patients who did not respond also had low normalized T-cell clonal expansion. On average, CD8+ T cells showed a greater number of expanded clones than CD4+.

The protocol was immunoSEQ multiplex PCR, while the TCRdb copy is restricted to in-frame clones and leaves out a portion. This repertoire shows approximately 75,000 clones, 90% found once; its top ten account for around 0.39%. The CDR3 totals 11 residues. J lost 8 bases, V lost 7 bases, and 3 bases had no gene match. Germline V gene lookup returns CDR1 MDHEN and CDR2 SYDVKM. This specimen was CD4+ or CD8+ T cells sorted from blood, taken in a trial of the OX40 agonist ivuxolimab. This chain uses TRBV28 with TRBJ2-3; 7 nucleotides line up with TRBD1. The TCR originated in an adult with an advanced solid tumor such as melanoma, head and neck, liver or kidney cancer. The CDR3 protein is CASTPGGTQYF. The CDR3 DNA is TGTGCCAGCACCCCAGGGGGTACGCAGTATTTT.